This TCR beta chain originates from a study of tumor-infiltrating lymphocytes in primary liver carcinoma. Study context: The study obtained roughly 3.5 to 7.13 million productive TCRbeta reads per sample, similar across tissue types.

RNA was extracted from whole blood without cell sorting, alongside germline DNA. Four milliliters of peripheral blood were gathered ahead of the operation. A remark on this clonotype: The germline gene is not matched at one end of the junction; a read error may be the cause.

The researchers produced TCR beta cDNA from 450 to 600 ng total RNA with a constant-region primer. The TCR beta library was amplified through three nested multiplex PCR rounds in a modified ARM-PCR procedure. The first two PCR rounds used TRBV1-TRBV30 forward primers with a C-beta reverse primer, approximately 11 cycles each. TCRdb fed the multiplex PCR reads into MiXCR, producing one record per CDR3 protein. The sample consists of around 330,000 distinct CDR3 sequences, approximately 54% of them appearing once. Germline values: CDR1 SGHAT, CDR2 FQNNGV. This CDR3 is built from 13 residues. V and J are TRBV11-2 and TRBJ2-7; D is perhaps TRBD2 (5 bases). Sequenced input: peripheral blood. The source of this sequence is a woman in her thirties with primary liver carcinoma and hepatitis B virus infection. The CDR3 DNA reads as TGTGTCAGCAGCTTATACGAGGGCACCGAGCAATATTTC. It specifies CVSSLYEGTEQYF.